These 6 T cell receptor beta chains were sequenced from one sample in a study of blood T cell repertoires in COVID-19. Sequencing was performed with immunoSEQ multiplex PCR; in TCRdb, only in-frame clones are kept and a portion is missing. The data show approximately 290,000 clones, around 87% seen once. Source material: peripheral blood. These receptors originate from a man aged 18 to 30 with active or convalescent COVID-19.

J is TRBJ2-1 and V is TRBV5-1, with a weak D call TRBD1 (6 bases). Germline assignment: CDR1 SGHRS and CDR2 YFSETQ. The germline V and J ends were trimmed by 0 bases and 3 bases, with 10 bases remaining between them. CDR3 length: 15 residues. CDR3 region: CASSLGQADYNEQFF. The CDR3 DNA sequence: TGCGCCAGCAGCTTGGGACAGGCTGACTACAATGAGCAGTTCTTC.

V usage is TRBV7-9 and J usage is TRBJ2-7, with D perhaps matching TRBD1 (6 bases). The CDR3 extends over 15 amino acids. Trimming pared 6 bases from V and 2 bases from J, leaving 17 bases between. CDR1 SEHNR and CDR2 FQNEAQ come from the germline V gene (reference sequence). The chain's CDR3 is CASRASSGAPYEQYF. The CDR3 region has the DNA TGTGCCAGCAGAGCCAGTTCAGGGGCCCCCTACGAGCAGTACTTC.

The chain recombines TRBV28 with TRBJ1-3, with D maybe TRBD1 (5 bases). This CDR3 contains 8 residues. Germline V gene data show CDR1 as MDHEN and CDR2 as SYDVKM. The ends were cut back, 11 bases at V and 11 bases at J, with 7 bases in the middle. The CDR3 region is CAVRAIYF. The DNA of the CDR3 is TGTGCCGTCAGGGCCATATATTTT.

The genes are TRBV5-1 and TRBJ1-4, with D perhaps matching TRBD1 (5 bases). V lost 5 bases and J 0 bases, leaving 11 bases between the germline ends. Per the germline V gene, CDR1 is SGHRS and CDR2 is YFSETQ. This CDR3 contains 15 residues. For the CDR3, the DNA is TGCGCCAGCAGAGGAGGGACTGCAACTAATGAAAAACTGTTTTTT. Translating it yields CASRGGTATNEKLFF.

The V and J genes are TRBV10-2 and TRBJ2-5, with TRBD2 matching 13 bases. J gave up 5 bases and V 7 bases, and 7 bases lay outside the gene matches. Germline CDR1 and CDR2: WSHSY and SAAADI. The length of the CDR3 is 15 residues. The CDR3 region has the DNA TGCGCCAGCAAAACTAGCGGGAGGGCCTTGGAGACCCAGTACTTC. Encoded protein: CASKTSGRALETQYF.

This clone was observed a single time. This rearrangement joins TRBV19 to TRBJ1-6, with 9 nucleotides matching TRBD1. V gave up 5 bases and J gave up 14 bases; unmatched junction bases: 16. Germline CDR1 and CDR2: LNHDA and SQIVND (reference sequence). The CDR3 consists of 16 residues. The CDR3, as DNA: TGTGCCAGTAGTGTCCCGGGACAGGGCCCCGTGGGAGCCCTCCACTTT. Protein: CASSVPGQGPVGALHF. The complete variable domain, with remaining parts taken from reference TRBV19 and TRBJ1-6, reads DGGITQSPKYLFRKEGQNVTLSCEQNLNHDAMYWYRQDPGQGLRLIYYSQIVNDFQKGDIAEGYSVSREKKESFPLTVTSAQKNPTAFYLCASSVPGQGPVGALHFGNGTRLTVT.